This is a list of T cell receptor beta chains from one sample in a study of shared clonotypes between healthy human individuals. Sequencing used immunoSEQ multiplex PCR; TCRdb keeps in-frame clones, though not all of them. The sample yields some 2.3 million clones, roughly 93% seen once. Sequencing used naive CD4+ T cells from PBMCs. These receptors originate from a man aged 18 to 29 in good health. Some clones in this sample may be carry-over from other donors' samples. Each CDR3 is given with its conserved first and last residue. D genes are given only for firm matches. Clone size is stated in some rows and not others, as once, few, many or a class when expanded.

D: TRBD1; V: TRBV27; size: -; J: TRBJ1-1; CDR3: CASRLRTGTANTEAFF; DNA: TGTGCCAGCAGGCTAAGGACAGGGACAGCGAACACTGAAGCTTTCTTT
D: -; V: TRBV11-2; size: -; J: TRBJ2-7; CDR3: CASSLGGHEQYF; DNA: TGTGCCAGCAGCTTGGGGGGGCACGAGCAGTACTTC
D: TRBD2; V: TRBV5-6; size: -; J: TRBJ2-3; CDR3: CASRWYSAGVTDTQYF; DNA: TGTGCCAGCAGATGGTACTCAGCGGGAGTCACAGATACGCAGTATTTT
D: -; V: TRBV28; size: few; J: TRBJ2-7; CDR3: CASSPGLAWGQYF; DNA: TGTGCCAGCAGTCCGGGACTGGCTTGGGGGCAGTACTTC
D: -; V: TRBV9; size: -; J: TRBJ1-1; CDR3: CASVPVITWGTEAFF; DNA: TGTGCCAGTGTTCCCGTCATTACTTGGGGCACTGAAGCTTTCTTT
D: -; V: TRBV7-2; size: -; J: TRBJ2-5; CDR3: CASTQRGRETQYF; DNA: TGTGCCAGCACCCAGAGGGGTAGGGAGACCCAGTACTTC
D: -; V: TRBV23-1; size: -; J: TRBJ1-3; CDR3: CASTRSEAIIYF; DNA: TGCGCCAGCACCCGAAGCGAGGCCATTATATATTTT
D: TRBD2; V: TRBV28; size: -; J: TRBJ2-1; CDR3: CASSLYLLAQRESSYNEQFF; DNA: TGTGCCAGCAGTTTATACCTCCTCGCCCAGCGGGAGAGCTCCTACAATGAGCAGTTCTTC
D: -; V: TRBV9; size: -; J: TRBJ2-7; CDR3: CASSVGRREMGEQYF; DNA: TGTGCCAGCAGCGTAGGGCGCCGGGAAATGGGCGAGCAGTACTTC
D: TRBD1; V: TRBV28; size: -; J: TRBJ2-7; CDR3: CASSDRVQEQYF; DNA: TGTGCCAGCAGTGACAGGGTGCAGGAGCAGTACTTC
D: TRBD1; V: TRBV5-1; size: -; J: TRBJ1-4; CDR3: CASSPTGTGPFATNEKLFF; DNA: TGCGCCAGCAGCCCGACCGGGACAGGTCCGTTTGCAACTAATGAAAAACTGTTTTTT
D: -; V: TRBV5-1; size: -; J: TRBJ1-2; CDR3: CASSLAADSPYGYTF; DNA: TGCGCCAGCAGCTTGGCCGCGGACAGTCCATATGGCTACACCTTC
D: TRBD2; V: TRBV5-1; size: -; J: TRBJ2-1; CDR3: CASSFGTSGTNEQFF; DNA: TGCGCCAGCAGCTTCGGGACTAGCGGGACCAATGAGCAGTTCTTC
D: -; V: TRBV5-1; size: -; J: TRBJ2-3; CDR3: CASSSEGSTDTQYF; DNA: TGCGCCAGCAGCTCGGAAGGGTCCACAGATACGCAGTATTTT
D: -; V: TRBV9; size: -; J: TRBJ2-3; CDR3: CASSYRDRSGDDTQYF; DNA: TGTGCCAGCAGCTATCGAGATAGATCAGGCGATGATACGCAGTATTTT
D: -; V: TRBV7-3; size: -; J: TRBJ1-2; CDR3: CASSAEGYYTF; DNA: TGTGCCAGCAGCGCCGAGGGGTACTACACCTTC
D: -; V: TRBV7-2; size: -; J: TRBJ1-3; CDR3: CASSWDGGNTIYF; DNA: TGTGCCAGCAGCTGGGACGGAGGAAACACCATATATTTT
D: -; V: TRBV7-2; size: -; J: TRBJ2-7; CDR3: CASSLGIDTYSYEQYF; DNA: TGTGCCAGCAGCTTAGGAATCGACACGTACTCCTACGAGCAGTACTTC
D: -; V: TRBV28; size: -; J: TRBJ1-2; CDR3: CASSRTGLYGYTF; DNA: TGTGCCAGCAGTCGGACGGGGCTCTATGGCTACACCTTC
D: -; V: TRBV7-9; size: -; J: TRBJ1-5; CDR3: CASSLEFVGDSPRKPQHF; DNA: TGTGCCAGCAGCTTAGAATTTGTGGGCGACAGTCCAAGGAAGCCCCAGCATTTT
D: -; V: TRBV5-4; size: -; J: TRBJ1-2; CDR3: CASSLGGREYGYTF; DNA: TGTGCCAGCAGCTTGGGGGGACGGGAGTATGGCTACACCTTC
D: -; V: TRBV19; size: -; J: TRBJ1-4; CDR3: CASSSLLGEKLFF; DNA: TGTGCCAGTTCGTCGTTGTTGGGTGAAAAACTGTTTTTT